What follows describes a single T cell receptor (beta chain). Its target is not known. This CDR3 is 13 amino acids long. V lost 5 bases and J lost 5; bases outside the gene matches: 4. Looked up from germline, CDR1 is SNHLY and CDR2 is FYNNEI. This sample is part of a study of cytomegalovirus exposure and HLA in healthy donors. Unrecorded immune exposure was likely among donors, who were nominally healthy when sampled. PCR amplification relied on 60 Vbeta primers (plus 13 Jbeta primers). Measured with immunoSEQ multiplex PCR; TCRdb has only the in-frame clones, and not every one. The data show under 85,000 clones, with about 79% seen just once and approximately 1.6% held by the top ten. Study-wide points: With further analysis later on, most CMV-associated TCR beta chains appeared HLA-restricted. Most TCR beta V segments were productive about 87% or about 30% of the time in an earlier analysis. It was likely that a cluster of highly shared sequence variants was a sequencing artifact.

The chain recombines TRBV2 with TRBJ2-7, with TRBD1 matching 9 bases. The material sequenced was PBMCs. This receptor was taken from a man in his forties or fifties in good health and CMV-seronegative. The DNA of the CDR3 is TGTGCCAGCAGTACAAGACAGGGGGACGAGCAGTACTTC. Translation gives CASSTRQGDEQYF.